This TCR beta chain derives from a study of T cell responses to AZD1222 COVID-19 vaccine. Profiled with immunoSEQ multiplex PCR; TCRdb holds only in-frame clones, not every one. The data hold fewer than 120,000 clones, with approximately 90% observed a single time. This CDR3 is 14 amino acids long. The germline V gene encodes CDR1 SQVTM and CDR2 ANQGSEA. V was cut by 6 bases and J by 0 bases, with 15 bases left in between. The starting material was peripheral blood, obtained on day 0 of AZD1222 vaccination. The clonotype was recovered from an adult in good health. The V call is TRBV29-1, the J call TRBJ2-7; possible D gene TRBD1, 6 bases. The CDR3 nucleotides read TGCAGCGTCAGGGGACACCTGAGCTCCTACGAGCAGTACTTC. This gives the protein CSVRGHLSSYEQYF.